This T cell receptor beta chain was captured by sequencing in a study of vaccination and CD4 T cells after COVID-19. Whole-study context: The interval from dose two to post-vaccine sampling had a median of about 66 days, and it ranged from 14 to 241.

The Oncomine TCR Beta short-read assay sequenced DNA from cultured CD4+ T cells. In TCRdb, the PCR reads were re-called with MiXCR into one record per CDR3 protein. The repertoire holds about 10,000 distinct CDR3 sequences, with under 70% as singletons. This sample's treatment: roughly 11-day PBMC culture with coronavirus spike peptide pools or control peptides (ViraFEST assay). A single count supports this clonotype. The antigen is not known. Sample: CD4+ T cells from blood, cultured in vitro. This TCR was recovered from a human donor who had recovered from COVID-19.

CDR3 amino acids: CASLPGGDRVWPQHF. The CDR3 bases are TGTGCCAGCCTCCCAGGCGGGGACAGGGTATGGCCCCAGCATTTT. The rearrangement links TRBV2 to TRBJ1-5; 9 bases are shared with TRBD1. The CDR3 is 15 amino acids. Germline assignment: CDR1 SNHLY and CDR2 FYNNEI. V lost 8 bases and J lost 9; bases outside the gene matches: 14.